The 6 T cell receptor beta chains in this list originate from one sample, sequenced in a study of cytomegalovirus exposure and HLA in healthy donors. Primers for the PCR totalled 60 Vbeta and 13 Jbeta. Libraries were prepared by immunoSEQ multiplex PCR; TCRdb keeps only in-frame clonotypes and omits some of them. The table includes 150,000 or so clones, 60% to 80% detected once. The material sequenced was PBMCs. The receptors shown here come from a middle-aged woman in good health and CMV-seropositive.

The chain is built from TRBV6-4 and TRBJ1-2; 9 bases align to TRBD1. Germline CDR1 reads MRHNA; CDR2 reads SNTAGT. The CDR3 totals 14 residues. The V segment lost 5 bases and the J segment 7 bases; nucleotides outside the gene matches: 8. This CDR3 is CASSPSTGGAGYTF. The CDR3 DNA reads TGTGCCAGCAGTCCATCAACAGGGGGCGCTGGCTACACCTTC.

The chain joins TRBV30 to TRBJ2-5, with TRBD1 matching over 7 bases. CDR1 and CDR2 (germline): GTSNPN, SVGIG (reference sequence). The CDR3 runs 15 residues. Trimming took 2 bases from V and 5 from J; bases not matched to a gene: 11. Here the CDR3 reads CAWSLQGRRLETQYF. In nucleotides, the CDR3 is TGTGCCTGGAGTCTACAGGGGAGACGGTTGGAGACCCAGTACTTC.

As regards this clone: This same CDR3 is encoded by further DNA sequences in the sample. The chain combines TRBV20-1 with TRBJ2-7; TRBD2 is a possible D gene (5 bases). Germline V CDR1 and CDR2: DFQATT, SNEGSKA (reference sequence). V lost 1 base to trimming and J lost 4 bases, with 5 bases between them. This CDR3 is built from 11 residues. As DNA, the CDR3 is TGCAGTGCTAGAGGAGGGTACGAGCAGTACTTC. Its protein is CSARGGYEQYF.

This clone has just a few counts. An end of the junction differs from the germline gene, which may be a read error. The genes are TRBV7-2 and TRBJ1-1; no reliable D call. The germline V gene encodes CDR1 SGHTA and CDR2 FQGNSA. The length of the CDR3 is 14 residues. For the CDR3, the DNA is TGTGCCAGCAGCTCAACGCCCGGGATCGGAGTGACTCTCTTT. This codes for CASSSTPGIGVTLF.

V and J are TRBV25-1 and TRBJ2-5; 9 bases align to TRBD1. With V trimmed by 1 base and J by 5 bases, 8 bases remained unmatched. Germline-derived CDR1 and CDR2 are MGHDK and SYGVNS. The length of the CDR3 is 16 residues. CDR3 residues: CASSEWGDRVAETQYF. In nucleotides, the CDR3 is TGTGCCAGCAGTGAATGGGGGGACAGGGTTGCTGAGACCCAGTACTTC.

The CDR3 DNA reads as TGTGCCAGCAGCTTAGCCGGGGTAACCAAAAACATTCAGTACTTC. This encodes CASSLAGVTKNIQYF. The chain has TRBV7-2 and TRBJ2-4; weak D call: TRBD2 (5 bases). Germline V lookup: CDR1 SGHTA, CDR2 FQGNSA. The CDR3 extends over 15 amino acids. The ends were cut back, 0 bases at V and 2 bases at J, with 8 bases in the middle.